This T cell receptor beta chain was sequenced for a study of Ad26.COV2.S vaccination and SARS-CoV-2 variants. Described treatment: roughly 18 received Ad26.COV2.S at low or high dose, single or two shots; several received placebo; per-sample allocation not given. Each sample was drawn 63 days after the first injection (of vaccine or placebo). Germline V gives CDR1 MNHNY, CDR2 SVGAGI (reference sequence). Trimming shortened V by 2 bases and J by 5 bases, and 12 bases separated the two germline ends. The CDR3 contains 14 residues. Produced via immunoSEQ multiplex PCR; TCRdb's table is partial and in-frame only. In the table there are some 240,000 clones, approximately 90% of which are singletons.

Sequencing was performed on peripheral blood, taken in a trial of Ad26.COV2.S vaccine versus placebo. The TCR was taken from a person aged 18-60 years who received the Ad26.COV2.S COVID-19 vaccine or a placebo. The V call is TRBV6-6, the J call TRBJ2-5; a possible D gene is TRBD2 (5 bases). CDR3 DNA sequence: TGTGCCAGCAGTTACGGACCCCGAGGGGAGACCCAGTACTTC. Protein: CASSYGPRGETQYF.